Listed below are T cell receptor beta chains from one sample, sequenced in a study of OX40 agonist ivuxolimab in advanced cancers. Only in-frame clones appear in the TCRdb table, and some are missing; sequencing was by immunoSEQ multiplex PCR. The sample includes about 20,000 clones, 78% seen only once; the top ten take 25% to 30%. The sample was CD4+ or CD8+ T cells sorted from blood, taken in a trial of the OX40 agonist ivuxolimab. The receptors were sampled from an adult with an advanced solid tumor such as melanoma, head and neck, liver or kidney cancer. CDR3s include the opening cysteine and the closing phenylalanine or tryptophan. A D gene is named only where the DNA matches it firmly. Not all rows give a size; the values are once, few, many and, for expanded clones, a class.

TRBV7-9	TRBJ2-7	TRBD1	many	TGTGCCAGCAGCTTAGGGGGACAGGGGTTATGGAGCGAGCAGTACTTC	CASSLGGQGLWSEQYF
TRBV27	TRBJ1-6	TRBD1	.	TGTGCCAGCAGTTTATACCCTACAGGGGGCTCCTATAATTCACCCCTCCACTTT	CASSLYPTGGSYNSPLHF
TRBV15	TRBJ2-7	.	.	TGTGCCACCAGCAGAGAGGACACTAGCTCCTACGAGCAGTACTTC	CATSREDTSSYEQYF
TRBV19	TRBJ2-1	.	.	TGTGCCAGTAGCATAATGGATGTAGCCAATGAGCAGTTCTTC	CASSIMDVANEQFF
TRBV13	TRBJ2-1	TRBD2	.	TGTGCCAGCAGCTCAGGGACTAGCGGGAGGGTTCCGAATGAGCAGTTCTTC	CASSSGTSGRVPNEQFF
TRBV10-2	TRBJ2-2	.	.	TGCGCCAGCAGGGGATGGACCGGGTCCACCGGGGAGCTGTTTTTT	CASRGWTGSTGELFF
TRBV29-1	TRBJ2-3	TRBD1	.	TGCAGCGCCGAGGGACAGAAAACAGATACGCAGTATTTT	CSAEGQKTDTQYF
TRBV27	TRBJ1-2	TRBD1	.	TGTGCCAGCAGTTTATTGGGACAGGGGGCGCTTGGCTACACCTTC	CASSLLGQGALGYTF
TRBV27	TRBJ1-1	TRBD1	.	TGTGCCAGCAGTTTAATTCCGGGACAGGGGGCGAGCACTGAAGCTTTCTTT	CASSLIPGQGASTEAFF
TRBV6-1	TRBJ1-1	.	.	TGTGCCAGCGGGGGGGTATGGCACCCTATTTTCTTT	CASGGVWHPIFF
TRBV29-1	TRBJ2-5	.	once	TGCAGCGTTGAAGAAGAGGGCGGGAACCAAGAGACCCAGTACTTC	CSVEEEGGNQETQYF
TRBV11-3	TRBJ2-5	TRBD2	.	TGTGCCAGCAGCGCCGGACTAGCGGGAGATCCGGCACAAGAGACCCAGTACTTC	CASSAGLAGDPAQETQYF
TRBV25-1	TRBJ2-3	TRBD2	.	TGTGCCAGCAGTGAATACACGGGGGGACCCGCGGGGGTCACGCAGTATTTT	CASSEYTGGPAGVTQYF
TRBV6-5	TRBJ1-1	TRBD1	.	TGTGCCAGCAGCCAACAGGGGGCCACTGAAGCTTTCTTT	CASSQQGATEAFF
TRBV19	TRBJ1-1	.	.	TGTGCCAGTCGGGACGACGGAAACACTGAAGCTTTCTTT	CASRDDGNTEAFF
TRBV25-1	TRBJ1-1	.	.	TGTGCCAGCATCGAGGGGGGAAACACTGAAGCTTTCTTT	CASIEGGNTEAFF
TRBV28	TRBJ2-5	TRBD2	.	TGTGCCAGCAGTAAGGCACTGGACGGCGGGGGGACCCAGTACTTC	CASSKALDGGGTQYF
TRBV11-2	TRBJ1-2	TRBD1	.	TGTGCCAGCAGCTTAGAGGGACAGGAGAAAAATTGGGCCTATGGCTACACCTTC	CASSLEGQEKNWAYGYTF
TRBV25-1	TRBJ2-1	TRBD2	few	TGTGCCAGCAGTCTAGCGGGAGGCTACAATGAGCAGTTCTTC	CASSLAGGYNEQFF
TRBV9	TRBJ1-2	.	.	TGTGCCAGCACCTCAGGTAGCGACATAAACTATGGCTACACCTTC	CASTSGSDINYGYTF
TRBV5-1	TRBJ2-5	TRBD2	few	TGCGCCAGCAGCCGGGGACTAGCGGGAGTTGAGACCCAGTACTTC	CASSRGLAGVETQYF
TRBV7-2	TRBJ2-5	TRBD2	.	TGTGCCAGCAGCCCCTGGACTAGCGGGGGTCTAGAGACCCAGTACTTC	CASSPWTSGGLETQYF
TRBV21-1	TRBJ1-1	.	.	TGTGCCAGCAGCAAAGTTGGCTGGAACACTGAAGCTTTCTTT	CASSKVGWNTEAFF
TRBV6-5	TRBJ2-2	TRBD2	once	TGTGCCAGCACTTCACTAGCGGGGAACACCGGGGAGCTGTTTTTT	CASTSLAGNTGELFF
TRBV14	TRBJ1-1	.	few	TGTGCCAGCAGCCAAGAAAGGTCTGAAGCTTTCTTT	CASSQERSEAFF
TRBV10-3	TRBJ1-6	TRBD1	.	TGTGCCATCAGTGAGGGGGGACAGGGGACTTCACCCCTCCACTTT	CAISEGGQGTSPLHF
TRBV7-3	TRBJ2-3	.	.	TGTGCCAGCAGCTCGGGACTCTTCACAGATACGCAGTATTTT	CASSSGLFTDTQYF
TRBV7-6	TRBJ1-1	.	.	TGTGCCAGCAGCCCACGTGAGGACACTGAAGCTTTCTTT	CASSPREDTEAFF
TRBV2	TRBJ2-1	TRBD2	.	TGTGCCAGCGGTAGCGGGAGGGCCCGTGAGCAGTTCTTC	CASGSGRAREQFF